The 18 T cell receptor beta chains given below trace back to one sample, sequenced in a study of blood T cell repertoires in COVID-19. Libraries were prepared by immunoSEQ multiplex PCR; TCRdb keeps only in-frame clonotypes and omits some of them. The sample has a few hundred thousand clones; 87% are singletons. The sample taken for sequencing was peripheral blood. The receptors were gathered from a young man with active or convalescent COVID-19.

The V call is TRBV4-3, the J call TRBJ1-1; maybe TRBD1 (6 bases). V was clipped by 6 bases and J by 0 bases, with 8 bases between them. Germline V gene sequence: CDR1 LGHNA, CDR2 YSLEER. This CDR3 is built from 13 residues. The CDR3 region is CASRRGLNTEAFF. Here the CDR3 DNA reads TGCGCCAGCAGGAGGGGGTTGAACACTGAAGCTTTCTTT.

This clone was found a few times. This chain's CDR3 is CASSYQAQNYGYTF. As DNA, the CDR3 is TGTGCCAGCAGTTACCAAGCACAGAACTATGGCTACACCTTC. This chain connects TRBV6-5 to TRBJ1-2; D is uncertain. Trimming stripped 2 bases from V and 2 bases from J, with 9 bases between. The CDR3 loop spans 14 amino acids. CDR1 and CDR2 from the germline V gene are MNHEY and SVGAGI.

V and J are TRBV4-1 and TRBJ1-2; D is possibly TRBD1 (5 bases). The CDR3 sequence is 13 residues long. Per germline, CDR1 MGHRA and CDR2 YSYEKL. Trimming removed 1 base at V and 4 bases at J, with 7 bases between. The CDR3 sequence is CASSQGGGYGYTF. The CDR3 DNA is TGCGCCAGCAGCCAAGGGGGGGGCTATGGCTACACCTTC.

The genes are TRBV29-1 and TRBJ2-4; 7 bases line up with TRBD2. Trimming took 6 bases from V and 9 from J; bases not matched to a gene: 11. The CDR3 loop spans 13 amino acids. Per germline, CDR1 SQVTM and CDR2 ANQGSEA. CDR3 bases: TGCAGCGTCGTTGCGACTAGGGAGGGCATTCAGTACTTC. As protein: CSVVATREGIQYF.

Worth noting for this clone: A read error is possible here, since a much larger clone lies one base away. Other DNA sequences in the same sample also yield this CDR3. CDR3 region: CASSRAAFEDPVTNEQFF. In DNA, the CDR3 is TGTGCCAGCAGCAGAGCGGCATTTGAGGACCCGGTGACCAATGAGCAGTTCTTC. The genes are TRBV5-5 and TRBJ2-1; perhaps TRBD2 as D (5 bases). The CDR3 length is 18 residues. Germline V CDR1 and CDR2: SGHKS, YYEKEE (reference sequence). V was clipped by 4 bases and J by 6 bases, with 26 bases between them.

This chain connects TRBV4-2 to TRBJ1-4, with 8 bases identical to TRBD1. The V gene's germline CDR1 is LGHNA and CDR2 YNFKEQ. V lost 1 base, J lost 5 bases, and 6 bases stayed unmatched. CDR3 length: 16 residues. CDR3 DNA sequence: TGTGCCAGCAGCCAAGGTGGCAACAGGGGGAATGAAAAACTGTTTTTT. This codes for CASSQGGNRGNEKLFF.

The chain is built from TRBV6-5 and TRBJ1-2; D is uncertain. CDR1 and CDR2 from the germline V gene are MNHEY and SVGAGI. V was shortened by 7 bases and J by 4 bases, with 13 bases between the two germline ends. This CDR3 contains 13 residues. This chain's CDR3 is CASTLTVSYGYTF. The CDR3 region has the DNA TGTGCCAGCACCCTAACAGTTAGCTATGGCTACACCTTC.

This chain joins TRBV27 and TRBJ2-7, with D perhaps matching TRBD2 (6 bases). The germline gives CDR1 MNHEY, CDR2 SMNVEV (reference sequence). V was pared by 5 bases and J by 1 base, with 12 bases between. This CDR3 comprises 14 residues. The CDR3 DNA is TGTGCCAGCAGTCGCGGGGAAGGGTCCTACGAGCAGTACTTC. This encodes CASSRGEGSYEQYF.

A word on this clone: Relative to the germline gene, one junction end is altered; a read error may explain this. This chain joins TRBV4-1 and TRBJ1-5; a possible D gene is TRBD1 (5 bases). The CDR3 extends over 13 amino acids. The germline V gene encodes CDR1 MGHRA and CDR2 YSYEKL. CDR3 region: CASSQEWGFPPHF. Here the CDR3 DNA reads TGCGCCAGCAGCCAAGAGTGGGGCTTCCCCCCGCATTTT.

The chain carries TRBV6-2 or TRBV6-3 and TRBJ1-5; D is perhaps TRBD1 (5 bases). Germline V gene data show CDR1 as MNHEY and CDR2 as SVGEGT. Trimming shortened V by 3 bases and J by 6 bases, and 12 bases separated the two germline ends. The CDR3 covers 14 residues. The CDR3 DNA reads TGTGCCAGCAGTTATATCACAGGTGGTCAGCCCCAGCATTTT. Translation gives CASSYITGGQPQHF.

The chain couples TRBV9 to TRBJ1-2, with D perhaps matching TRBD1 (6 bases). The CDR3 is 14 amino acids. Germline-derived CDR1 and CDR2 are SGDLS and YYNGEE. Trimming took off 4 bases at V and 1 base at J, with 11 bases between the two ends. Here the CDR3 reads CASSFTGYNYGYTF. The CDR3 bases are TGTGCCAGCAGCTTCACAGGGTATAACTATGGCTACACCTTC.

The chain recombines TRBV19 with TRBJ1-4, with D uncertain. The CDR3 has 15 residues. Trimming cost V 2 bases and J 7 bases, with 14 bases left between them. The germline V gene has CDR1 LNHDA and CDR2 SQIVND (reference sequence). The CDR3 spells CASSIFGKEGEKLFF. For the CDR3, the DNA is TGTGCCAGTAGTATATTCGGGAAAGAAGGTGAAAAACTGTTTTTT.

The chain's CDR3 is CASSLAWGGGNTIYF. The DNA for the CDR3 is TGTGCCAGCAGCTTAGCGTGGGGAGGTGGAAACACCATATATTTT. The chain is built from TRBV7-8 and TRBJ1-3; D not certain. CDR1 is SGHVS and CDR2 is FQNEAQ in the germline V gene. V was pared by 0 bases and J by 3 bases, with 9 bases between. This CDR3 region has 15 residues.

V gene TRBV18 combines with J gene TRBJ1-1, with D maybe TRBD1 (6 bases). This CDR3 is 15 amino acids long. Between the trimmed V and J ends, which lost 3 bases and 5 bases, there was a span of 16 bases. Germline lookup yields CDR1 KGHSH and CDR2 LQKENI. The CDR3 DNA is TGTGCCAGCTCACCCTCGAGGGCCCAGGGGACTGAAGCTTTCTTT. Translating gives CASSPSRAQGTEAFF.

The CDR3 here is CASSQGVLAGGPAKNIQYF. The CDR3 nucleotides read TGCGCCAGCAGCCAAGGTGTACTAGCGGGGGGGCCCGCCAAAAACATTCAGTACTTC. The chain links TRBV4-3 to TRBJ2-4; TRBD2 aligns across 13 bases. The germline V gene has CDR1 LGHNA and CDR2 YSLEER. The junction had 7 bases not matched to a gene; V was cut back by 1 base and J by 1 base. This CDR3 spans 19 amino acids.

The CDR3 sequence is CATKAGVTDTQYF. CDR3 sequence (DNA): TGTGCCACCAAAGCGGGAGTCACAGATACGCAGTATTTT. The chain employs TRBV24-1 and TRBJ2-3; TRBD2 agrees at 8 bases. V gave up 8 bases and J gave up 2 bases; unmatched junction bases: 2. Germline CDR1 and CDR2: KGHDR and SFDVKD. This CDR3 contains 13 residues.

V usage is TRBV24-1 and J usage is TRBJ2-3; TRBD1 matches at 8 bases. The J segment lost 14 bases and the V segment lost 7 bases, leaving 7 bases of the junction unmatched. The CDR3 runs to 11 residues. Germline assignment: CDR1 KGHDR and CDR2 SFDVKD. CDR3: CATRHQGAVYF. The CDR3 DNA sequence: TGTGCCACCAGACATCAGGGGGCGGTGTATTTT.

The chain employs TRBV4-2 and TRBJ2-7, with 9 bases that match TRBD1. Unmatched junction bases numbered 6, after V lost 4 bases and J lost 2 bases. Germline V lookup: CDR1 LGHNA, CDR2 YNFKEQ. The CDR3 consists of 15 residues. CDR3 in amino acids: CASSPNRDRAYEQYF. The CDR3 DNA reads TGTGCCAGCAGCCCCAACCGGGACAGGGCCTACGAGCAGTACTTC.